The 29 T cell receptor beta chains below come from one sample, sequenced in a study of blood T cell repertoires in COVID-19. Repertoires were generated with immunoSEQ multiplex PCR, while TCRdb's copy carries only in-frame clones and drops some. The sample yields fewer than 200,000 clones, 70% to 85% seen once. Sequencing was carried out using PBMCs or T cells enriched from blood (not recorded which). The source is a man aged 50 to 59 who had recovered from COVID-19.

The V call is TRBV24-1, the J call TRBJ2-6, with unresolved D. The CDR3 consists of 14 residues. Trimming removed 5 bases at V and 4 bases at J, with 8 bases between. Germline-derived CDR1 and CDR2 are KGHDR and SFDVKD. The CDR3 here is CATSGSKGANVLTF. CDR3 DNA sequence: TGTGCCACCAGTGGTTCTAAGGGGGCCAACGTCCTGACTTTC.

The V gene is TRBV6-2 or TRBV6-3, the J gene TRBJ2-4; 11 nucleotides agree with TRBD2. V lost 6 bases, J lost 0 bases, and 10 bases stayed unmatched. The CDR3 is made up of 18 amino acids. CDR1 is MNHEY, CDR2 SVGEGT, per germline. DNA for the CDR3: TGTGCCAGCAGCCAACTAGCGGGGGCTGTACTAGCCAAAAACATTCAGTACTTC. This sequence encodes CASSQLAGAVLAKNIQYF.

The rearrangement uses TRBV4-1 and TRBJ1-6; TRBD1 aligns across 8 bases. Germline V gene lookup returns CDR1 MGHRA and CDR2 YSYEKL. Trimming at V came to 3 bases and at J to 7 bases, leaving 11 bases not matched to a gene. CDR3 length: 17 residues. The CDR3 DNA follows: TGCGCCAGCAGCCAGTACAGCCGGGGACAGGCGAATTCACCCCTCCACTTT. It specifies CASSQYSRGQANSPLHF.

This clone was seen more than once but under ten times. The gene calls are TRBV28 and TRBJ2-7, with 11 bases matching TRBD2. In germline, CDR1 is MDHEN, CDR2 SYDVKM. Germline trimming cut 6 bases from V and 3 bases from J; bases unmatched to any gene: 4. The CDR3 loop spans 14 amino acids. CDR3 protein: CASRTGTSGYEQYF. The CDR3 bases are TGTGCCAGCAGGACCGGGACTAGCGGCTACGAGCAGTACTTC. Complete variable domain (other parts from reference TRBV28 and TRBJ2-7): DVKVTQSSRYLVKRTGEKVFLECVQDMDHENMFWYRQDPGLGLRLIYFSYDVKMKEKGDIPEGYSVSREKKERFSLILESASTNQTSMYLCASRTGTSGYEQYFGPGTRLTVT.

The CDR3 reads CASSQGTVRNQPQHF. Here the CDR3 DNA reads TGCGCCAGCAGCCAAGGGACAGTGCGCAATCAGCCCCAGCATTTT. The chain carries TRBV4-1 and TRBJ1-5, with a tentative D call TRBD1 (6 bases). CDR3 length: 15 residues. V was pared by 1 base and J by 2 bases, with 9 bases between. Germline loops: CDR1 MGHRA, CDR2 YSYEKL.

This chain links TRBV4-2 with TRBJ1-6; 7 bases are shared with TRBD1. The CDR3 is 15 residues long. CDR1 LGHNA and CDR2 YNFKEQ come from the germline V gene. The J segment lost 10 bases and the V segment lost 0 bases, leaving 6 bases of the junction unmatched. The CDR3, as DNA: TGTGCCAGCAGCCAAGATAGGGGACAGAAATCACCCCTCCACTTT. Protein: CASSQDRGQKSPLHF.

The chain employs TRBV7-9 and TRBJ1-2, with D perhaps matching TRBD1 (6 bases). V lost 3 bases and J lost 3, with 8 bases in between. The CDR3 is 13 amino acids. Looked up from germline, CDR1 is SEHNR and CDR2 is FQNEAQ (reference sequence). The CDR3 loop reads CASSLGQDYGYTF. In nucleotides, the CDR3 is TGTGCCAGCAGCTTGGGACAAGACTATGGCTACACCTTC.

V gene TRBV7-9 combines with J gene TRBJ2-1; 9 nucleotides align to TRBD1. V shed 5 bases, J shed 6 bases, and the junction held 8 bases outside the gene matches. CDR1 and CDR2 from the germline V gene are SEHNR and FQNEAQ (reference sequence). The CDR3 has 15 amino acids. The CDR3 DNA reads as TGTGCCAGCAGCCCGGGCGGACAGGGGATCAATGAGCAGTTCTTC. Amino acid sequence: CASSPGGQGINEQFF.

In its sample, this clone was seen a few times. This chain joins TRBV28 and TRBJ1-4; D is ambiguous. CDR1 and CDR2 (germline): MDHEN, SYDVKM. Trimming cost V 2 bases and J 7 bases, with 11 bases left between them. The CDR3 totals 14 residues. CDR3: CASSLEGIGEKLFF. The CDR3 DNA sequence: TGTGCCAGCAGTTTAGAGGGTATCGGTGAAAAACTGTTTTTT.

The rearrangement links TRBV7-9 to TRBJ1-2; no clear D. The germline V gene encodes CDR1 SEHNR and CDR2 FQNEAQ (reference sequence). The ends were cut back, 3 bases at V and 2 bases at J, with 10 bases in the middle. The CDR3 sequence is 14 residues long. The CDR3 nucleotides are TGTGCCAGCAGCTTTCCTGAGGGCAACTATGGCTACACCTTC. Its protein is CASSFPEGNYGYTF.

The rearrangement links TRBV5-1 to TRBJ2-3, with 8 positions matching TRBD1. The CDR3 runs 15 residues. With 5 bases clipped from V and 2 bases from J, the junction kept 7 bases outside the gene matches. Germline V lookup: CDR1 SGHRS, CDR2 YFSETQ. Here the CDR3 DNA reads TGCGCCAGCAGTTCCCGGGACAGGCACACAGATACGCAGTATTTT. This sequence encodes CASSSRDRHTDTQYF.

This sequence joins TRBV21-1 and TRBJ2-5; the table gives TRBD2 as D, unverified against the DNA. TRBV21-1 is noted as a pseudogene. This CDR3 has 17 amino acids. CDR3 loop: CASSKGERGHLQETQYF. CDR3 DNA sequence: TGTGCCAGCAGCAAAGGGGAGCGGGGGCACCTTCAGGAGACCCAGTACTTC.

This chain connects TRBV7-9 to TRBJ1-2; the D gene is possibly TRBD1 (6 bases). Germline CDR1 reads SEHNR; CDR2 reads FQNEAQ (reference sequence). Trimming removed 6 bases from V and 8 bases from J, with 16 bases in between. The CDR3 extends over 13 amino acids. The CDR3 loop is CASRTTGPQGYTF. The CDR3 DNA reads as TGTGCCAGCAGGACAACAGGGCCCCAAGGCTACACCTTC.

This clone occurred a few times. V and J are TRBV11-2 and TRBJ1-1; TRBD1 aligns across 9 bases. The CDR3 spans 15 residues. Per germline, CDR1 SGHAT and CDR2 FQNNGV. V gave up 1 base and J gave up 6 bases; unmatched junction bases: 6. CDR3 DNA sequence: TGTGCCAGCAGCTTAGTGGGACAGGGAATCGCTGAAGCTTTCTTT. It encodes CASSLVGQGIAEAFF.

This clone was picked up one time. The chain uses TRBV19 and TRBJ2-7; D is possibly TRBD1 (5 bases). This CDR3 has 14 residues. Germline V gene sequence: CDR1 LNHDA, CDR2 SQIVND (reference sequence). V was pared by 1 base and J by 7 bases, with 14 bases between. Here the CDR3 reads CASSIVQGASEQYF. The CDR3 bases are TGTGCCAGTAGTATAGTTCAGGGCGCCTCAGAGCAGTACTTC.

V gene TRBV19 combines with J gene TRBJ1-1, with a tentative D call TRBD1 (5 bases). The CDR3 totals 14 residues. V was trimmed by 7 bases and J by 1 base, leaving 13 bases between them. Germline CDR1 reads LNHDA; CDR2 reads SQIVND (reference sequence). CDR3 nucleotides: TGTGCCAGTAAGGGACTGACAACGAACACTGAAGCTTTCTTT. It translates to CASKGLTTNTEAFF. The whole variable domain, filled in from reference TRBV19 and TRBJ1-1, reads DGGITQSPKYLFRKEGQNVTLSCEQNLNHDAMYWYRQDPGQGLRLIYYSQIVNDFQKGDIAEGYSVSREKKESFPLTVTSAQKNPTAFYLCASKGLTTNTEAFFGQGTRLTVV.

V and J are TRBV9 and TRBJ1-3; TRBD1 matches at 7 bases. There are 15 residues in the CDR3. Germline CDR1 reads SGDLS; CDR2 reads YYNGEE. The junction had 9 bases not matched to a gene; V was cut back by 3 bases and J by 6 bases. The CDR3 nucleotides are TGTGCCAGCAGCGCAGACCGGGACAGCTCAAACACCATATATTTT. Translation gives CASSADRDSSNTIYF.

The chain carries TRBV7-2 and TRBJ1-3; 7 positions agree with TRBD1. CDR1 and CDR2 from the germline V gene are SGHTA and FQGNSA. This CDR3 is 17 amino acids long. With V trimmed by 5 bases and J by 0 bases, 10 bases remained unmatched. CDR3 loop: CASSTRTGGGSGNTIYF. The CDR3 bases are TGTGCCAGCAGCACCCGGACAGGAGGGGGCTCTGGAAACACCATATATTTT.

This clone came up a few times. The rearrangement joins TRBV7-9 to TRBJ1-4; D might be TRBD1 (5 bases). V lost 3 bases and J 5 bases, leaving 13 bases between the germline ends. This CDR3 contains 15 residues. Germline values: CDR1 SEHNR, CDR2 FQNEAQ (reference sequence). Here the CDR3 DNA reads TGTGCCAGCAGCTTGCTTGCAGGGCTAAATGAAAAACTGTTTTTT. Protein: CASSLLAGLNEKLFF.

CDR3 sequence (DNA): TGTGCCAGCAGCCGATGGACAGGGGACAGTATGTACGAGCAGTACTTC. It translates to CASSRWTGDSMYEQYF. The V call is TRBV5-4, the J call TRBJ2-7; 9 positions agree with TRBD1. Germline CDR1 is SGHNT and CDR2 is YYREEE (reference sequence). The CDR3 has 16 amino acids. With 4 bases clipped from V and 4 bases from J, the junction kept 12 bases outside the gene matches.

The V gene is TRBV7-6, the J gene TRBJ1-4; D perhaps matches TRBD1 (6 bases). The V end was cut by 1 base, the J end by 3 bases, with 9 bases between. The CDR3 consists of 15 residues. Per the germline V gene, CDR1 is SGHVS and CDR2 is FNYEAQ. CDR3 DNA sequence: TGTGCCAGCAGCTTAGTACAGGGACCTAATGAAAAACTGTTTTTT. It translates to CASSLVQGPNEKLFF.

This clone was detected only once. This sequence joins TRBV6-1 and TRBJ1-5, with no clear D. The CDR3 spans 14 residues. Trimming cost V 2 bases and J 1 base, with 6 bases left between them. Per germline, CDR1 MNHNS and CDR2 SASEGT. The CDR3 is CASSEMRSNQPQHF. The CDR3 coding sequence is TGTGCCAGCAGTGAAATGCGAAGCAATCAGCCCCAGCATTTT.

The chain carries TRBV5-1 and TRBJ2-3; no clear D gene. This CDR3 comprises 12 residues. The V end lost 5 bases, the J end lost 1 base, and 5 bases lay between the germline ends. The V gene's germline CDR1 is SGHRS and CDR2 YFSETQ. The CDR3 bases are TGCGCCAGCAGTCTCCGCACAGATACGCAGTATTTT. Its translation: CASSLRTDTQYF.

The V gene is TRBV5-6, the J gene TRBJ1-6; D is ambiguous. The CDR3 has 14 residues. Per the germline V gene, CDR1 is SGHDT and CDR2 is YYEEEE. V lost 0 bases to trimming and J lost 4 bases, with 5 bases between them. The CDR3 protein is CASSLGRYNSPLHF. The CDR3 nucleotides are TGTGCCAGCAGCTTGGGGCGGTATAATTCACCCCTCCACTTT. The variable domain in full, with the rest retrieved from reference TRBV5-6 and TRBJ1-6, is DAGVTQSPTHLIKTRGQQVTLRCSPKSGHDTVSWYQQALGQGPQFIFQYYEEEERQRGNFPDRFSGHQFPNYSSELNVNALLLGDSALYLCASSLGRYNSPLHFGNGTRLTVT.

This chain connects TRBV5-4 to TRBJ2-6; D possibly corresponds to TRBD1 (5 bases). This CDR3 contains 16 residues. Germline V CDR1 and CDR2: SGHNT, YYREEE (reference sequence). V was shortened by 0 bases and J by 4 bases, with 11 bases between the two germline ends. The CDR3 region has the DNA TGTGCCAGCAGCTTGGCTTTGGGGCTAGGGGCCAACGTCCTGACTTTC. Translated: CASSLALGLGANVLTF.

This rearrangement joins TRBV9 to TRBJ2-7, with D perhaps TRBD2 (6 bases). The germline V gene encodes CDR1 SGDLS and CDR2 YYNGEE. This CDR3 region has 16 residues. The V gene lost 4 bases and the J gene lost 0 bases, with 17 bases spanning the gap. In DNA, the CDR3 is TGTGCCAGCAGCCCAGACGGGGATAGCGGCTCCTACGAGCAGTACTTC. It yields the protein CASSPDGDSGSYEQYF.

The rearrangement links TRBV10-1 to TRBJ1-3, with unresolved D. The CDR3 sequence is 15 residues long. V lost 3 bases and J lost 6, with 15 bases in between. Germline V CDR1 and CDR2: WNHNN, SYGVQD (reference sequence). CDR3 in amino acids: CASSDDRSKENTIYF. The CDR3 DNA sequence: TGCGCCAGCAGTGACGACCGGAGTAAAGAAAACACCATATATTTT.

The chain is built from TRBV5-1 and TRBJ2-1, with D possibly TRBD2 on 5 matching bases. The ends were cut back, 1 base at V and 9 bases at J, with 14 bases in the middle. The CDR3 consists of 14 residues. Germline V gene data show CDR1 as SGHRS and CDR2 as YFSETQ. As DNA, the CDR3 is TGCGCCAGCAGCTTGACGTACTCCGCGGGTGAGCAGTTCTTC. Amino acids: CASSLTYSAGEQFF.

This sequence joins TRBV4-1 and TRBJ2-1; D remains ambiguous. Trimming removed 0 bases at V and 8 bases at J, with 11 bases between. The CDR3 runs 14 residues. Germline loops: CDR1 MGHRA, CDR2 YSYEKL. CDR3 in DNA: TGCGCCAGCAGCCAAGATCATTCGGTCGATGAGCAGTTCTTC. Translating it yields CASSQDHSVDEQFF.